This entry concerns a single TCR beta chain. CDR1 is MNHNY and CDR2 is SVGAGI in the germline V gene (reference sequence). With 6 bases removed from V and 1 base from J, the gap between germline ends came to 17 bases. The CDR3 consists of 16 residues. This entry is derived from a study of control samples from healthy donors and cancer patients. Only in-frame clones appear in the TCRdb table, and some are missing; sequencing was by immunoSEQ multiplex PCR. Among some 130,000 clones, approximately 94% were seen once, and the ten largest hold 1.5% to 2%. The sample consisted of PBMCs. This TCR was sampled from a man in his fifties with head and neck cancer. This chain joins TRBV6-6 and TRBJ2-3; D perhaps matches TRBD2 (6 bases). CDR3 amino acids: CASSLRAGRGTDTQYF. DNA for the CDR3: TGTGCCAGCAGCCTGCGAGCGGGCAGGGGCACAGATACGCAGTATTTT.